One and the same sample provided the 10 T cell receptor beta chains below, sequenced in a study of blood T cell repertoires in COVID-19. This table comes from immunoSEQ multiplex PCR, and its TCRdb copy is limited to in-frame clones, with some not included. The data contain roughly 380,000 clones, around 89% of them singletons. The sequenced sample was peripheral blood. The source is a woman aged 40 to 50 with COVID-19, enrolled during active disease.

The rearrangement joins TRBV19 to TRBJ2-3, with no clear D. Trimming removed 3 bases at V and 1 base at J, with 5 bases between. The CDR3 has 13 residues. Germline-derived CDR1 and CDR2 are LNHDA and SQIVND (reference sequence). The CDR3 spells CASSIPRTDTQYF. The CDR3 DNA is TGTGCCAGTAGTATCCCTCGCACAGATACGCAGTATTTT.

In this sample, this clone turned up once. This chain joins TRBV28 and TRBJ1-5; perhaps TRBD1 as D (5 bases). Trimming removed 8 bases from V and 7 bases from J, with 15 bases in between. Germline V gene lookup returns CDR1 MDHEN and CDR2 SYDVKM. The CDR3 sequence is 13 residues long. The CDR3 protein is CASVRVTRQPQHF. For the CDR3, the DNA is TGTGCCAGCGTCAGGGTGACTAGGCAGCCCCAGCATTTT.

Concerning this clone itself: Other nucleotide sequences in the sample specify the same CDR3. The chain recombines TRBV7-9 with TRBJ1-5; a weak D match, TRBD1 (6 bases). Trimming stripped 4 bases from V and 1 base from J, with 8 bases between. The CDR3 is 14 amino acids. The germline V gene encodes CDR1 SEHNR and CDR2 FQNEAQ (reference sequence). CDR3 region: CASSSTGSNQPQHF. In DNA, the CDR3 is TGTGCCAGCAGCTCTACAGGGAGCAATCAGCCCCAGCATTTT. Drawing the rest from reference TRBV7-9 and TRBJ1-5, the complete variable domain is DTGVSQNPRHKITKRGQNVTFRCDPISEHNRLYWYRQTLGQGPEFLTYFQNEAQLEKSRLLSDRFSAERPKGSFSTLEIQRTEQGDSAMYLCASSSTGSNQPQHFGDGTRLSIL.

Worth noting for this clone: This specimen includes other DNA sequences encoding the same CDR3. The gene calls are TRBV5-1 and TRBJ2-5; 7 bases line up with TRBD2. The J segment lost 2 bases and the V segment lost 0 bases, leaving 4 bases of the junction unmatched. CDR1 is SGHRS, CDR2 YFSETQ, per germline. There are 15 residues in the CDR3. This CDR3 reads CASSLVGTNQETQYF. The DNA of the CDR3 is TGCGCCAGCAGCTTGGTGGGGACTAATCAAGAGACCCAGTACTTC.

CDR3 sequence (DNA): TGCAGCGTCGGTGCCGGGACAGGCGGCGTCGAGCAGTACTTC. It specifies CSVGAGTGGVEQYF. This sequence joins TRBV29-1 and TRBJ2-7; TRBD1 aligns across 8 bases. CDR1 and CDR2 from the germline V gene are SQVTM and ANQGSEA. With V trimmed by 6 bases and J by 6 bases, 13 bases remained unmatched. The CDR3 has 14 residues.

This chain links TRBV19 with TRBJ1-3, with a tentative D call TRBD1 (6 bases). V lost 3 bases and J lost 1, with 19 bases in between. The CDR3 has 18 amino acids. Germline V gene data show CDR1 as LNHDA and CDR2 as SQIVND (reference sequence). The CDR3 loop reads CASSMRRGVFGSGNTIYF. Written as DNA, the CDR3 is TGTGCCAGTAGTATGCGCAGGGGAGTCTTTGGTTCTGGAAACACCATATATTTT.

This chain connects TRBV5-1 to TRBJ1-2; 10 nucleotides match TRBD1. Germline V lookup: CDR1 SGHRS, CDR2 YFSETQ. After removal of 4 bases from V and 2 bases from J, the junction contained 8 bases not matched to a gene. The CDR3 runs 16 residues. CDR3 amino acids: CASSLGQTGGNYGYTF. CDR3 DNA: TGCGCCAGCAGCCTGGGTCAGACAGGGGGCAACTATGGCTACACCTTC. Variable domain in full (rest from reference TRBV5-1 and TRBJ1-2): KAGVTQTPRYLIKTRGQQVTLSCSPISGHRSVSWYQQTPGQGLQFLFEYFSETQRNKGNFPGRFSGRQFSNSRSEMNVSTLELGDSALYLCASSLGQTGGNYGYTFGSGTRLTVV.

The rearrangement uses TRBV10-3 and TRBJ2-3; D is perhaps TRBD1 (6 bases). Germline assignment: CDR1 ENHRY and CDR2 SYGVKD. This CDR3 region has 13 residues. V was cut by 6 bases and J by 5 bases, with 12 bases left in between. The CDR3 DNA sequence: TGTGCCATCAGCGAAAGGACAGAAGATACGCAGTATTTT. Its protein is CAISERTEDTQYF.

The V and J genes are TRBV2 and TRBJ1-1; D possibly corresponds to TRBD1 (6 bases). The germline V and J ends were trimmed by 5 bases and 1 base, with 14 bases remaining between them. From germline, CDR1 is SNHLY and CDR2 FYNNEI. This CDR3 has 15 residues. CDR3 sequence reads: CASSLQGGENTEAFF. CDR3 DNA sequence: TGTGCCAGCAGTTTACAGGGAGGGGAGAACACTGAAGCTTTCTTT.

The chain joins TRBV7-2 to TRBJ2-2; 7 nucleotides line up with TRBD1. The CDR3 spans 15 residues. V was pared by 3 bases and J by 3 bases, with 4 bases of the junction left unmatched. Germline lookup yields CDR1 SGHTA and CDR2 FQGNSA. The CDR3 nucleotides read TGTGCCAGCAGCTTTGGACAGGCCTACACCGGGGAGCTGTTTTTT. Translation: CASSFGQAYTGELFF. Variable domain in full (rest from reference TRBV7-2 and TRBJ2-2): GAGVSQSPSNKVTEKGKDVELRCDPISGHTALYWYRQSLGQGLEFLIYFQGNSAPDKSGLPSDRFSAERTGGSVSTLTIQRTQQEDSAVYLCASSFGQAYTGELFFGEGSRLTVL.